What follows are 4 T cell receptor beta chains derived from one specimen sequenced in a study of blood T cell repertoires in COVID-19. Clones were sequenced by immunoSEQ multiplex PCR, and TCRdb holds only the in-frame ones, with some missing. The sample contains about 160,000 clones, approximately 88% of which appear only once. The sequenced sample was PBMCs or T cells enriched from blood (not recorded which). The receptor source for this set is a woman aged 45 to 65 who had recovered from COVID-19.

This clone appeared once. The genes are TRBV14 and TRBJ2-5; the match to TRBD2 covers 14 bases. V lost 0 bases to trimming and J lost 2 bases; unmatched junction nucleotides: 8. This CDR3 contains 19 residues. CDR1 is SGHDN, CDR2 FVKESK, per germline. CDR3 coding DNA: TGTGCCAGCAGCCAAGAGGCCCCGGGACTAGCGGGGGTACAAGAGACCCAGTACTTC. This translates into CASSQEAPGLAGVQETQYF.

CDR3: CASSFGHSNTEAFF. For the CDR3, the DNA is TGTGCCAGCAGCTTCGGACATTCTAACACTGAAGCTTTCTTT. This chain connects TRBV7-3 to TRBJ1-1, with D possibly matching TRBD1 (5 bases). Germline V CDR1 and CDR2: SGHTA, FQGTGA. The CDR3 loop spans 14 amino acids. V was shortened by 3 bases and J by 2 bases, with 10 bases between the two germline ends.

The CDR3 loop reads CASSPWTSGGPEGTQYF. CDR3 coding DNA: TGTGCCAGCAGCCCCTGGACTAGCGGGGGGCCTGAAGGGACCCAGTACTTC. The V gene is TRBV3-1 (or the pseudogene TRBV3-2), the J gene TRBJ2-5; 14 positions agree with TRBD2. The CDR3 is made up of 17 amino acids. Trimming cost V 4 bases and J 7 bases; bases outside gene matches: 11. The germline CDR1 and CDR2 sequences are LGHDT and YNNKEL (reference sequence).

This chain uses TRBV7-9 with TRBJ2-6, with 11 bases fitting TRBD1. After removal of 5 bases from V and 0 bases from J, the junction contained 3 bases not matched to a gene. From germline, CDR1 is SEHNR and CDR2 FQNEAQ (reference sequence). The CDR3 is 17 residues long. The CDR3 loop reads CASSPGQGVSGANVLTF. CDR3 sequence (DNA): TGTGCCAGCAGCCCGGGACAGGGGGTCTCTGGGGCCAACGTCCTGACTTTC.